This section outlines one TCR beta chain sequence together with its context. This record belongs to a study of T cell responses to AZD1222 COVID-19 vaccine. Some clones are missing from TCRdb's copy, which holds only in-frame ones; the method was immunoSEQ multiplex PCR. This table holds approximately 110,000 clones, 88% found once. Germline lookup yields CDR1 MNHEY and CDR2 SVGAGI. V lost 6 bases and J 7 bases, leaving 19 bases between the germline ends. The CDR3 spans 14 residues. The sequences come from peripheral blood, collected on day 0 of MenACWY control vaccination. J is TRBJ2-7 and V is TRBV6-5; D is unclear. This receptor was obtained from an adult in good health. CDR3 in amino acids: CASRPWVGLREQYF. The DNA for the CDR3 is TGTGCCAGCAGGCCCTGGGTGGGCCTTCGGGAGCAGTACTTC.